Listed below are T cell receptor beta chains from one sample, sequenced in a study of T-cell memory formation after mild COVID-19. TCRdb reanalysed the 5' RACE reads using MiXCR and keeps one entry per CDR3 protein. This table holds about 110,000 distinct CDR3 sequences, 17% found once. The sample was PBMCs or a T cell subset sorted from them (not recorded which). The receptors shown here come from an adult woman who had mild COVID-19 (a few samples of this study predate the infection). Cell type and time point are not known. The CDR3 runs from the conserved cysteine through the conserved F or W. D genes are given only for firm matches. Rows give clone size only sometimes, using once, few, many, or a class for an expanded clone.

abundance: -
d_gene: -
v_gene: TRBV30
j_gene: TRBJ2-7
len: 13
CDR3nt: TGTGCCTGGAGTAGAGACACCCATTACGAGCAGTACTTC
CDR3aa: CAWSRDTHYEQYF

abundance: -
d_gene: -
v_gene: TRBV11-2
j_gene: TRBJ2-7
len: 12
CDR3nt: TGTGCCAGCCGGGAGGGGGCCAACGAGCAGTACTTC
CDR3aa: CASREGANEQYF

abundance: few
d_gene: -
v_gene: TRBV12-3/TRBV12-4
j_gene: TRBJ2-3
len: 15
CDR3nt: TGTGCCAGCAGGGCCCACCGGGACAACACAGATACGCAGTATTTT
CDR3aa: CASRAHRDNTDTQYF

abundance: few
d_gene: -
v_gene: TRBV29-1
j_gene: TRBJ2-7
len: 15
CDR3nt: TGCAGCGTTGAAGGGAGGGGACCACTTCGCTACGAGCAGTACTTC
CDR3aa: CSVEGRGPLRYEQYF

abundance: few
d_gene: TRBD2
v_gene: TRBV5-6
j_gene: TRBJ2-5
len: 16
CDR3nt: TGTGCCAGCAGCTTGGTTCCTAGCGGTATCCAAGAGACCCAGTACTTC
CDR3aa: CASSLVPSGIQETQYF

abundance: few
d_gene: -
v_gene: TRBV7-9
j_gene: TRBJ2-5
len: 15
CDR3nt: TGTGCCAGCAGCTTTTCCGGGTCGGCAAGGGAGACCCAGTACTTC
CDR3aa: CASSFSGSARETQYF

abundance: -
d_gene: -
v_gene: TRBV20-1
j_gene: TRBJ1-2
len: 14
CDR3nt: TGCAGTGCTGGGGGAGGGGATATCAACTATGGCTACACCTTC
CDR3aa: CSAGGGDINYGYTF

abundance: few
d_gene: -
v_gene: TRBV6-6
j_gene: TRBJ2-7
len: 13
CDR3nt: TGTGCCAGCACCCCAAGCGGGTGGGACGAGCAGTACTTC
CDR3aa: CASTPSGWDEQYF

abundance: few
d_gene: TRBD2
v_gene: TRBV6-6
j_gene: TRBJ2-7
len: 14
CDR3nt: TGTGCCAGCTCTTTGGGAGTAGCGGGAGACAAGCAGTACTTC
CDR3aa: CASSLGVAGDKQYF

abundance: few
d_gene: -
v_gene: TRBV6-1
j_gene: TRBJ2-1
len: 15
CDR3nt: TGTGCCAGCAGTTTCGTTGAGACAGGTGGCAATGAGCAGTTCTTC
CDR3aa: CASSFVETGGNEQFF

abundance: -
d_gene: -
v_gene: TRBV27
j_gene: TRBJ2-7
len: 13
CDR3nt: TGTGCCAGCAGCCCCGGACAGTTCAACGAGCAGTACTTC
CDR3aa: CASSPGQFNEQYF

abundance: few
d_gene: TRBD2
v_gene: TRBV4-1
j_gene: TRBJ2-1
len: 15
CDR3nt: TGCGCCAGCAGCCAAGAACGCGGGGGGTATGATGAGCAGTTCTTC
CDR3aa: CASSQERGGYDEQFF

abundance: few
d_gene: -
v_gene: TRBV3-1
j_gene: TRBJ1-1
len: 17
CDR3nt: TGTGCCAGCAGCCAAGTTGGTAGGGGGACCGGGAAGACTGAAGCTTTCTTT
CDR3aa: CASSQVGRGTGKTEAFF

abundance: -
d_gene: -
v_gene: TRBV30
j_gene: TRBJ2-5
len: 15
CDR3nt: TGTGCCTGGAGCCCTCAGATAGGGATGGAAAAGACCCAGTACTTC
CDR3aa: CAWSPQIGMEKTQYF

abundance: -
d_gene: TRBD1
v_gene: TRBV12-3/TRBV12-4
j_gene: TRBJ2-7
len: 15
CDR3nt: TGTGCCAGCAGTTCCCGGGACAGGGTTACCTACGAGCAGTACTTC
CDR3aa: CASSSRDRVTYEQYF

abundance: few
d_gene: -
v_gene: TRBV6-5
j_gene: TRBJ1-1
len: 13
CDR3nt: TGTGCCAGCAGTTACAAAGTGGGCACTGAAGCTTTCTTT
CDR3aa: CASSYKVGTEAFF

abundance: -
d_gene: -
v_gene: TRBV24-1
j_gene: TRBJ1-5
len: 15
CDR3nt: TGTGCCACCAGCGGGGGGGAAGGAGGCAATCAGCCCCAGCATTTT
CDR3aa: CATSGGEGGNQPQHF

abundance: many
d_gene: -
v_gene: TRBV6-5
j_gene: TRBJ2-1
len: 12
CDR3nt: TGTGCCAGCAGTTACAGGGGAGATGAGCAGTTCTTC
CDR3aa: CASSYRGDEQFF

abundance: -
d_gene: TRBD2
v_gene: TRBV4-1
j_gene: TRBJ2-5
len: 19
CDR3nt: TGCGCCAGCAGCCAAGTCGGACTAGCGGGGGGGCCGGGGCAAGAGACCCAGTACTTC
CDR3aa: CASSQVGLAGGPGQETQYF

abundance: -
d_gene: -
v_gene: TRBV29-1
j_gene: TRBJ2-7
len: 13
CDR3nt: TGCAGCGTTGGGACAGACGATACCTACGAGCAGTACTTC
CDR3aa: CSVGTDDTYEQYF

abundance: -
d_gene: -
v_gene: TRBV12-3/TRBV12-4
j_gene: TRBJ2-7
len: 14
CDR3nt: TGTGCCAGCAGTTTAGCGGACTCCTCGGGCGAGCAGTACTTC
CDR3aa: CASSLADSSGEQYF

abundance: -
d_gene: -
v_gene: TRBV20-1
j_gene: TRBJ1-2
len: 14
CDR3nt: TGCAGTGCTAGAGAGACAGCCTCGCACTATGGCTACACCTTC
CDR3aa: CSARETASHYGYTF

abundance: -
d_gene: TRBD1
v_gene: TRBV29-1
j_gene: TRBJ1-2
len: 14
CDR3nt: TGCAGCGTTGAGAGACAGGGCCCCGACTATGGCTACACCTTC
CDR3aa: CSVERQGPDYGYTF

abundance: -
d_gene: -
v_gene: TRBV9
j_gene: TRBJ2-2
len: 13
CDR3nt: TGTGCCAGCAGCGTAGAAGTCCCCGGGGAGCTGTTTTTT
CDR3aa: CASSVEVPGELFF

abundance: few
d_gene: -
v_gene: TRBV12-3/TRBV12-4
j_gene: TRBJ2-7
len: 13
CDR3nt: TGTGCCAGCAGTTTCTCGCAGGGGTACGAGCAGTACTTC
CDR3aa: CASSFSQGYEQYF

abundance: few
d_gene: TRBD2
v_gene: TRBV7-3
j_gene: TRBJ2-1
len: 15
CDR3nt: TGTGCCAGCAGCTATAGCGGGAGTCCCTACAATGAGCAGTTCTTC
CDR3aa: CASSYSGSPYNEQFF

abundance: many
d_gene: TRBD1
v_gene: TRBV4-1
j_gene: TRBJ2-7
len: 15
CDR3nt: TGCGCCAGCAGCCAAGGGACAGGGGGAACCTACGAGCAGTACTTC
CDR3aa: CASSQGTGGTYEQYF

abundance: -
d_gene: TRBD2
v_gene: TRBV7-9
j_gene: TRBJ2-3
len: 15
CDR3nt: TGTGCCAGCAGCTACGGACTAGCGGGCACAGATACGCAGTATTTT
CDR3aa: CASSYGLAGTDTQYF

abundance: few
d_gene: TRBD1
v_gene: TRBV19
j_gene: TRBJ2-1
len: 15
CDR3nt: TGTGCCAGTAGTATCCCAGGGGGCTCCTACAATGAGCAGTTCTTC
CDR3aa: CASSIPGGSYNEQFF

abundance: -
d_gene: TRBD2
v_gene: TRBV12-3/TRBV12-4
j_gene: TRBJ2-5
len: 18
CDR3nt: TGTGCCAGCAGTTTAACGGGACTAGCGGGAATAGTTGGAGAGACCCAGTACTTC
CDR3aa: CASSLTGLAGIVGETQYF

abundance: few
d_gene: TRBD2
v_gene: TRBV29-1
j_gene: TRBJ2-3
len: 16
CDR3nt: TGCAGCGTTGAAGAGTTGGGACTAGCCCTAACAGATACGCAGTATTTT
CDR3aa: CSVEELGLALTDTQYF

abundance: -
d_gene: TRBD1
v_gene: TRBV3-1
j_gene: TRBJ2-5
len: 19
CDR3nt: TGTGCCAGCAGCCAAGGTTGGGGACAGTATCAAGATCGCACGGAGACCCAGTACTTC
CDR3aa: CASSQGWGQYQDRTETQYF

abundance: -
d_gene: -
v_gene: TRBV7-9
j_gene: TRBJ2-5
len: 15
CDR3nt: TGTGCCAGCAGCTTAGCTCTCATCGGGAGAGAGACCCAGTACTTC
CDR3aa: CASSLALIGRETQYF

abundance: -
d_gene: TRBD2
v_gene: TRBV12-3/TRBV12-4
j_gene: TRBJ2-3
len: 19
CDR3nt: TGTGCCAGCTCCGTCCGTTTAGCGCCCCGGGAGGGCCTAACAGATACGCAGTATTTT
CDR3aa: CASSVRLAPREGLTDTQYF

abundance: few
d_gene: -
v_gene: TRBV29-1
j_gene: TRBJ1-1
len: 10
CDR3nt: TGCAGCGTCTTCCTCACTGAAGCTTTCTTT
CDR3aa: CSVFLTEAFF

abundance: few
d_gene: TRBD1
v_gene: TRBV6-5
j_gene: TRBJ1-1
len: 14
CDR3nt: TGTGCCAGCAGCCAGGGGGGGCTGAACACTGAAGCTTTCTTT
CDR3aa: CASSQGGLNTEAFF

abundance: -
d_gene: TRBD2
v_gene: TRBV27
j_gene: TRBJ2-5
len: 14
CDR3nt: TGTGCCAGCAGTTCCCTGGGACTAGCGGACCCCCAGTACTTC
CDR3aa: CASSSLGLADPQYF

abundance: few
d_gene: TRBD2
v_gene: TRBV7-9
j_gene: TRBJ2-3
len: 16
CDR3nt: TGTGCCAGCAGCTATGGGACTAGCGGCTTCACAGATACGCAGTATTTT
CDR3aa: CASSYGTSGFTDTQYF

abundance: -
d_gene: -
v_gene: TRBV18
j_gene: TRBJ2-7
len: 13
CDR3nt: TGTGCCAGCTCACCGGACTACAACTACGAGCAGTACTTC
CDR3aa: CASSPDYNYEQYF

abundance: few
d_gene: -
v_gene: TRBV6-5
j_gene: TRBJ2-7
len: 14
CDR3nt: TGTGCCAGCAGTTACGGCGGGGCCTCCTACGAGCAGTACTTC
CDR3aa: CASSYGGASYEQYF

abundance: -
d_gene: TRBD1
v_gene: TRBV29-1
j_gene: TRBJ2-7
len: 13
CDR3nt: TGCAGCGTCTATGACAGGGGGAACTACGAGCAGTACTTC
CDR3aa: CSVYDRGNYEQYF

abundance: -
d_gene: TRBD2
v_gene: TRBV4-3
j_gene: TRBJ2-7
len: 19
CDR3nt: TGCGCCAGCAGCCAAGCTTTAGCGGGAGCAGATATAGGGTCCTACGAGCAGTACTTC
CDR3aa: CASSQALAGADIGSYEQYF